These 14 T cell receptor beta chains were all obtained from the same sample, sequenced in a study of response to subunit inactivated influenza vaccine. TCRdb fed the RT-PCR reads into MiXCR, producing one record per CDR3 protein. Found here are about 580,000 distinct CDR3 sequences, 14% of them singletons; the top ten hold 11%. Specimen: PBMCs from blood, collected 11 to 12 days after vaccination. The receptors originated from a man aged 50 to 59 who received an inactivated influenza vaccine.

The chain recombines TRBV19 with TRBJ1-5; 7 bases agree with TRBD1. The V gene end was trimmed by 2 bases and the J gene end by 3 bases; junction bases not matched to a gene: 1. Germline-derived CDR1 and CDR2 are LNHDA and SQIVND (reference sequence). The CDR3 length is 14 residues. CDR3: CASSIQGDNQPQHF. In DNA form, the CDR3 reads TGTGCCAGTAGTATACAGGGGGACAATCAGCCCCAGCATTTT.

In this sample, this clonotype turned up many times. This chain links TRBV29-1 with TRBJ2-3; no firm D call. Trimming took off 5 bases at V and 2 bases at J, with 11 bases between the two ends. The CDR3 has 13 residues. Germline values: CDR1 SQVTM, CDR2 ANQGSEA. CDR3 bases: TGCAGCGTTCGCCGAGATGACACAGATACGCAGTATTTT. Translated, it gives CSVRRDDTDTQYF.

This clonotype was seen only a few times. The chain has TRBV21-1 and TRBJ2-3; the table calls TRBD1, which could not be checked here. TRBV21-1 is designated a pseudogene. The CDR3 covers 16 residues. The CDR3 loop reads CASSKAGGRPTDTQYF. In nucleotides, the CDR3 is TGTGCCAGCAGCAAAGCGGGGGGCCGGCCCACAGATACGCAGTATTTT.

This chain joins TRBV12-3 or TRBV12-4 and TRBJ2-5, with a tentative D call TRBD1 (6 bases). The CDR3 extends over 14 amino acids. V was shortened by 8 bases and J by 2 bases, with 15 bases between the two germline ends. In nucleotides, the CDR3 is TGTGCCAGCGGAAAGACAGGTCTGCAAGAGACCCAGTACTTC. Its protein product is CASGKTGLQETQYF.

This clonotype was seen a few times. This sequence joins TRBV6-2 or TRBV6-3 and TRBJ2-2; TRBD2 might be the D (5 bases). Between the trimmed V and J ends, which lost 2 bases and 2 bases, there was a span of 12 bases. The CDR3 sequence is 16 residues long. Germline loops: CDR1 MNHEY, CDR2 SVGEGT. The DNA of the CDR3 is TGTGCCAGCAGTTACCTTTCGTGGACTAACACCGGGGAGCTGTTTTTT. Translated: CASSYLSWTNTGELFF.

This rearrangement joins TRBV4-3 to TRBJ1-2; no definite D call. Trimming removed 0 bases from V and 7 bases from J, with 12 bases in between. This CDR3 region has 14 residues. Germline CDR1 LGHNA, CDR2 YSLEER. CDR3 nucleotides: TGCGCCAGCAGCCAAGAATCGTGGAGGGCTGGCTACACCTTC. It encodes CASSQESWRAGYTF.

This clonotype was observed a handful of times. The CDR3 sequence: CSARVTGVQETQYF. The CDR3 DNA reads as TGCAGTGCTAGAGTAACAGGGGTCCAAGAGACCCAGTACTTC. The chain uses TRBV20-1 and TRBJ2-5, with 7 bases that match TRBD1. V lost 1 base and J lost 1; bases outside the gene matches: 3. CDR1 DFQATT and CDR2 SNEGSKA come from the germline V gene (reference sequence). The CDR3 is 14 residues long.

The CDR3 nucleotides read TGTGCCAGCAGCTTAAGTGCGCGCACTGAAGCTTTCTTT. As protein: CASSLSARTEAFF. The chain recombines TRBV7-9 with TRBJ1-1, with D unresolved. The length of the CDR3 is 13 residues. Trimming pared 2 bases from V and 4 bases from J, leaving 8 bases between. Germline lookup yields CDR1 SEHNR and CDR2 FQNEAQ (reference sequence).

This clonotype has more than one count but fewer than ten. CDR3 residues: CASSLGRGDLNQPQHF. CDR3 coding DNA: TGTGCCAGCAGCTTAGGTAGGGGCGACCTCAATCAGCCCCAGCATTTT. The chain links TRBV5-5 to TRBJ1-5; TRBD1 might be the D (5 bases). Germline V gene data show CDR1 as SGHKS and CDR2 as YYEKEE (reference sequence). Trimming removed 2 bases at V and 3 bases at J, with 15 bases between. CDR3 length: 16 residues.

The genes are TRBV11-2 and TRBJ1-4; possible D gene TRBD1, 5 bases. Germline CDR1 and CDR2: SGHAT and FQNNGV. The CDR3 runs to 15 residues. V was pared by 6 bases and J by 4 bases, with 15 bases between. Written as DNA, the CDR3 is TGTGCCAGCAGTCAACCGGGACTGCGTAATGAAAAACTGTTTTTT. It codes for CASSQPGLRNEKLFF.

The gene calls are TRBV14 and TRBJ2-2, with D perhaps assigned TRBD1 or TRBD2 (5 bases each). V was pared by 4 bases and J by 3 bases, with 21 bases between. Looked up from germline, CDR1 is SGHDN and CDR2 is FVKESK. This CDR3 comprises 18 residues. The CDR3 protein is CASSPAPEGLGDTGELFF. CDR3 nucleotide sequence: TGTGCCAGCAGCCCGGCCCCAGAGGGGCTAGGGGACACCGGGGAGCTGTTTTTT.

This clonotype turned up a few times. This chain joins TRBV4-2 and TRBJ2-7, with TRBD2 matching over 14 bases. This CDR3 comprises 17 residues. Germline loops: CDR1 LGHNA, CDR2 YNFKEQ. V dropped 8 bases and J dropped 2; count of bases not matched to a gene: 11. The CDR3 coding sequence is TGTGCCAGCCTATACGGGACTAGCGGGAGAAGAACCTACGAGCAGTACTTC. The encoded protein is CASLYGTSGRRTYEQYF.

The chain is built from TRBV29-1 and TRBJ2-1; 11 bases agree with TRBD2. This CDR3 has 14 residues. Per the germline V gene, CDR1 is SQVTM and CDR2 is ANQGSEA. With 8 bases clipped from V and 3 bases from J, the junction kept 6 bases outside the gene matches. The DNA for the CDR3 is TGCAGCTTGGGACTAGCGGCCGTCTACAATGAGCAGTTCTTC. Its translation is CSLGLAAVYNEQFF.

The J gene is TRBJ2-2, the V gene TRBV12-3 or TRBV12-4, with TRBD2 as a possible D gene (6 bases). The CDR3 has 14 residues. V was clipped by 8 bases and J by 4 bases, with 14 bases between them. The DNA for the CDR3 is TGTGCCAGCCGGGGGTGGGAGACCACCGGGGAGCTGTTTTTT. Its protein product is CASRGWETTGELFF.